This is a list of T cell receptor beta chains from one sample in a study of T cell changes during pregnancy in multiple sclerosis. The data were produced by immunoSEQ multiplex PCR, yet TCRdb's version contains in-frame clones alone and is incomplete. The sample contains more than 90,000 clones, around 94% of which appear only once. The sequencing here drew on peripheral blood, taken after pregnancy. The receptors stem from a female donor with multiple sclerosis, enrolled in a pregnancy study. Both conserved end residues are part of each CDR3. A D gene is named only where the DNA matches it firmly. Some rows have no size entry. The others give once, few or many, or a class for an expanded clone.

size: NA; J: TRBJ2-1; V: TRBV21-1; D: NA; DNA: TGTGCCAGCACCCTCCTCCTCAACAGCTCCTACAATGAGCAGTTCTTC; CDR3: CASTLLLNSSYNEQFF
size: NA; J: TRBJ1-1; V: TRBV27; D: NA; DNA: TGTGCCAGCAGTTTACAGGGAGGGGTTACTGAAGCTTTCTTT; CDR3: CASSLQGGVTEAFF
size: NA; J: TRBJ1-5; V: TRBV28; D: TRBD1; DNA: TGTGCCAGCATGGGCGCCGACAGGGTAAATCAGCCCCAGCATTTT; CDR3: CASMGADRVNQPQHF
size: NA; J: TRBJ1-1; V: TRBV2; D: NA; DNA: TGTGCCAGCAGGGGCCTCCGGGGGAACACTGAAGCTTTCTTT; CDR3: CASRGLRGNTEAFF
size: NA; J: TRBJ2-7; V: TRBV6-4; D: TRBD1; DNA: TGTGCCAGCAGTGTGGGGACAGGGGACTACGAGCAGTACTTC; CDR3: CASSVGTGDYEQYF
size: NA; J: TRBJ1-1; V: TRBV19; D: NA; DNA: TGTGCCAGTAGTATAGGGAGTACTACCACTGAAGCTTTCTTT; CDR3: CASSIGSTTTEAFF
size: NA; J: TRBJ2-3; V: TRBV10-3; D: TRBD1; DNA: TGTGCCATCAGTGCCGAGGGGGCGGGAGATACGCAGTATTTT; CDR3: CAISAEGAGDTQYF
size: NA; J: TRBJ1-2; V: TRBV5-6; D: TRBD1; DNA: TGTGCCAGCAGCTCTCCGACAGGGTTGGCAGCCGGCTACACCTTC; CDR3: CASSSPTGLAAGYTF
size: NA; J: TRBJ2-7; V: TRBV6-1; D: NA; DNA: TGTGCCAGCAGTGAAGCGGGCCGGGGCCAAAGGGGGGAGCAGTACTTC; CDR3: CASSEAGRGQRGEQYF
size: NA; J: TRBJ1-1; V: TRBV18; D: NA; DNA: TGTGCCAGCTCACCGAACGAGGGAATGAACACTGAAGCTTTCTTT; CDR3: CASSPNEGMNTEAFF
size: NA; J: TRBJ2-3; V: TRBV4-3; D: NA; DNA: TGCGCCAGCAGCCAAGGCCCGGGTCCCCTCGATACCCGCACAGATACGCAGTATTTT; CDR3: CASSQGPGPLDTRTDTQYF
size: NA; J: TRBJ1-6; V: TRBV6-5; D: NA; DNA: TGTGCCAGCAGTTACAATCCCGGTTGGAATTCACCCCTCCACTTT; CDR3: CASSYNPGWNSPLHF
size: once; J: TRBJ2-3; V: TRBV5-1; D: TRBD1; DNA: TGCGCCAGCAGCCGACAGGGGGCCCCCCTTAGCACAGATACGCAGTATTTT; CDR3: CASSRQGAPLSTDTQYF
size: NA; J: TRBJ1-2; V: TRBV6-4; D: NA; DNA: TGTGCCAGCAGTGTGGACAGTCTATATGGCTACACCTTC; CDR3: CASSVDSLYGYTF
size: NA; J: TRBJ2-1; V: TRBV6-6; D: TRBD2; DNA: TGTGCCAGCAGTTCCTCTAGCGGGAGGTCTTACAATGAGCAGTTCTTC; CDR3: CASSSSSGRSYNEQFF
size: once; J: TRBJ1-2; V: TRBV6-5; D: TRBD1; DNA: TGTGCCAGCAGTTATACGACAGGGGCTTATGGCTACACCTTC; CDR3: CASSYTTGAYGYTF
size: NA; J: TRBJ1-2; V: TRBV14; D: TRBD1; DNA: TGTGCCAGCAGCCTGGACAGGTTTTATGGCTACACCTTC; CDR3: CASSLDRFYGYTF
size: NA; J: TRBJ2-1; V: TRBV30; D: NA; DNA: TGTGCCCGGACGGGCTACAATGAGCAGTTCTTC; CDR3: CARTGYNEQFF
size: NA; J: TRBJ1-6; V: TRBV11-2; D: NA; DNA: TGTGCCAGCAGCTTAGACCGTTTCTCCTATAATTCACCCCTCCACTTT; CDR3: CASSLDRFSYNSPLHF
size: NA; J: TRBJ2-7; V: TRBV13; D: TRBD1; DNA: TGTGCCAGCAGCACAGGACAGGGCCTCTACGAGCAGTACTTC; CDR3: CASSTGQGLYEQYF
size: NA; J: TRBJ2-3; V: TRBV5-1; D: TRBD2; DNA: TGCGCCAGCAGCTTGGGTGGAAGCGGGAAGACAGATACGCAGTATTTT; CDR3: CASSLGGSGKTDTQYF
size: NA; J: TRBJ2-2; V: TRBV25-1; D: NA; DNA: TGTGCCAGTACAGACACGAACACCGGGGAGCTGTTTTTT; CDR3: CASTDTNTGELFF
size: NA; J: TRBJ2-7; V: TRBV6-6; D: TRBD1; DNA: TGTGCCAGCAGTTACGGGACAGGGAGGCGGTCCTACGAGCAGTACTTC; CDR3: CASSYGTGRRSYEQYF
size: NA; J: TRBJ1-2; V: TRBV29-1; D: TRBD1; DNA: TGCAGCGTAGAACAGGGGAACTATGGCTACACCTTC; CDR3: CSVEQGNYGYTF
size: NA; J: TRBJ2-7; V: TRBV21-1; D: NA; DNA: TGTGCCAGCAGCCCGGGGGAGCAGTACTTC; CDR3: CASSPGEQYF
size: NA; J: TRBJ1-1; V: TRBV19; D: NA; DNA: TGTGCCAGTACCTATAGCGGGGAGAACACTGAAGCTTTCTTT; CDR3: CASTYSGENTEAFF
size: NA; J: TRBJ2-5; V: TRBV7-3; D: TRBD2; DNA: TGTGCCAGCAGCTTTGCGGGGGAAGAGACCCAGTACTTC; CDR3: CASSFAGEETQYF